These 26 T cell receptor beta chains were sequenced from one sample in a study of CD8 T cells in Susac syndrome. Random hexamers were used to reverse transcribe roughly 0.45 to 1 ug of RNA. TCRdb used MiXCR to reprocess the immunoSEQ multiplex PCR reads, holding one entry per CDR3 protein. The top ten clones hold about 0.15% of a sample with around 140,000 distinct CDR3 sequences, 95% of them seen once. Sequencing was carried out using CD4+ T cells from PBMCs. Every receptor here comes from a human donor with Susac syndrome.

The rearrangement uses TRBV29-1 and TRBJ2-3; a weak D match, TRBD1 (6 bases). Between the trimmed V and J ends, which lost 6 bases and 0 bases, there was a span of 7 bases. Germline V CDR1 and CDR2: SQVTM, ANQGSEA. The CDR3 loop spans 12 amino acids. The DNA for the CDR3 is TGCAGCGTCGGACAGAGCACAGATACGCAGTATTTT. It translates to CSVGQSTDTQYF.

The chain joins TRBV20-1 to TRBJ1-2; D call uncertain. This CDR3 has 11 residues. Germline CDR1 is DFQATT and CDR2 is SNEGSKA (reference sequence). The ends were cut back, 0 bases at V and 4 bases at J, with 3 bases in the middle. CDR3 bases: TGCAGTGCTAGAGATACCTATGGCTACACCTTC. As protein: CSARDTYGYTF.

The chain recombines TRBV20-1 with TRBJ2-1; D might be TRBD1 or TRBD2, each matching 6 bases. This CDR3 has 14 amino acids. CDR1 and CDR2 (germline): DFQATT, SNEGSKA (reference sequence). With 1 base removed from V and 1 base from J, the gap between germline ends came to 8 bases. CDR3 sequence reads: CSARGGASYNEQFF. The CDR3 nucleotides are TGCAGTGCTAGAGGGGGGGCGTCCTACAATGAGCAGTTCTTC.

The rearrangement uses TRBV5-1 and TRBJ2-7; D is unclear. This CDR3 is 14 amino acids long. Germline V gene sequence: CDR1 SGHRS, CDR2 YFSETQ. V was cut by 0 bases and J by 0 bases, with 7 bases left in between. The DNA of the CDR3 is TGCGCCAGCAGCTTGGAAGACATCTCCTACGAGCAGTACTTC. Its protein is CASSLEDISYEQYF.

V usage is TRBV12-3 or TRBV12-4 and J usage is TRBJ1-1, with TRBD1 identical over 8 bases. CDR3 length: 14 amino acids. Losses at the gene ends were 5 bases for V and 4 bases for J; bases not matched to a gene: 6. The CDR3 is CASSLRGQSTEAFF. The CDR3 DNA sequence: TGTGCCAGCAGTCTCAGGGGGCAGAGCACTGAAGCTTTCTTT.

The V call is TRBV4-1, the J call TRBJ2-5, with 8 bases aligning to TRBD2. With V trimmed by 5 bases and J by 2 bases, 7 bases remained unmatched. The CDR3 is 15 amino acids. Germline loops: CDR1 MGHRA, CDR2 YSYEKL. The CDR3 sequence is CASSLIRGGQETQYF. The CDR3 DNA is TGCGCCAGCAGCTTAATCCGGGGGGGGCAAGAGACCCAGTACTTC.

The chain employs TRBV29-1 and TRBJ1-2; 8 nucleotides line up with TRBD1. CDR3 size: 11 residues. J was trimmed by 6 bases and V by 4 bases; bases with no gene match: 1. Germline values: CDR1 SQVTM, CDR2 ANQGSEA. Written as DNA, the CDR3 is TGCAGCGTTGCAGGGGGCGATGGCTACACCTTC. This encodes CSVAGGDGYTF.

The genes are TRBV9 and TRBJ2-1; D might be TRBD1 (6 bases). CDR3 length: 15 amino acids. V gave up 4 bases and J gave up 5 bases, with 16 bases separating them. Looked up from germline, CDR1 is SGDLS and CDR2 is YYNGEE. CDR3: CASSTSAGVNNEQFF. DNA of the CDR3: TGTGCCAGCAGCACTTCGGCAGGGGTTAACAATGAGCAGTTCTTC.

In DNA form, the CDR3 reads TGTGCCAGCCAGACTAGCGGGAGCAGGATAGTGAGAGAGACCCAGTACTTC. It encodes CASQTSGSRIVRETQYF. The J gene is TRBJ2-5, the V gene TRBV12-3 or TRBV12-4, with 12 bases lining up with TRBD2. V dropped 8 bases and J dropped 4; count of bases not matched to a gene: 14. This CDR3 is 17 amino acids long.

The chain recombines TRBV29-1 with TRBJ2-5, with unresolved D. The CDR3 is 13 residues long. The germline CDR1 and CDR2 sequences are SQVTM and ANQGSEA. Trimming shortened V by 4 bases and J by 0 bases, and 9 bases separated the two germline ends. Here the CDR3 DNA reads TGCAGCGTTGCTCCGCAGTACCAAGAGACCCAGTACTTC. Protein sequence: CSVAPQYQETQYF.

The chain recombines TRBV29-1 with TRBJ2-7, with D perhaps given as TRBD1 or TRBD2 (6 bases each). V was trimmed by 7 bases and J by 7 bases, leaving 17 bases between them. Germline V lookup: CDR1 SQVTM, CDR2 ANQGSEA. There are 12 residues in the CDR3. The CDR3 region is CSARGASIEQYF. The CDR3 region has the DNA TGCAGCGCTAGGGGGGCTAGCATAGAGCAGTACTTC.

This chain links TRBV5-1 with TRBJ1-1, with D perhaps matching TRBD1 (6 bases). Germline values: CDR1 SGHRS, CDR2 YFSETQ. Trimming stripped 4 bases from V and 7 bases from J, with 20 bases between. The CDR3 has 15 amino acids. CDR3 in amino acids: CASSPPGGRGLEAFF. The CDR3 nucleotides are TGCGCCAGCAGCCCCCCGGGGGGCAGGGGCCTTGAAGCTTTCTTT.

The chain has TRBV10-1 and TRBJ2-5, with TRBD2 matching 14 bases. Germline CDR1 is WNHNN and CDR2 is SYGVQD (reference sequence). V lost 3 bases to trimming and J lost 2 bases; unmatched junction nucleotides: 11. The CDR3 runs 19 residues. The CDR3, as DNA: TGCGCCAGCAGTGACTCAGGACTAGCGGGAGGCACCGGACAAGAGACCCAGTACTTC. Translated: CASSDSGLAGGTGQETQYF.

CDR3 residues: CASSRQNQPQHF. DNA for the CDR3: TGTGCCAGCAGTCGACAGAATCAGCCCCAGCATTTT. V and J are TRBV2 and TRBJ1-5, with D tentatively TRBD1 (5 bases). Germline CDR1 SNHLY, CDR2 FYNNEI. Trimming pared 5 bases from V and 4 bases from J, leaving 6 bases between. The CDR3 covers 12 residues.

A single count supports this clonotype. The CDR3 region has the DNA TGCAGTGCTAGACTAGCGGCGAACACCGGGGAGCTGTTTTTT. Amino acid sequence: CSARLAANTGELFF. The V call is TRBV20-1, the J call TRBJ2-2, with 7 bases fitting TRBD2. This CDR3 contains 14 residues. Trimming cost V 2 bases and J 0 bases; bases outside gene matches: 0. The germline CDR1 and CDR2 sequences are DFQATT and SNEGSKA (reference sequence).

The gene calls are TRBV20-1 and TRBJ2-7; 7 positions match TRBD2. CDR3 length: 13 residues. CDR1 is DFQATT and CDR2 is SNEGSKA in the germline V gene (reference sequence). CDR3 in amino acids: CSAGTTHSYEQYF. For the CDR3, the DNA is TGCAGCGCCGGGACTACGCACTCCTACGAGCAGTACTTC.

The genes are TRBV20-1 and TRBJ1-5, with D unresolved. From germline, CDR1 is DFQATT and CDR2 SNEGSKA (reference sequence). Deletions cut 6 bases from V and 4 bases from J, with 13 bases between. CDR3 size: 13 residues. The chain's CDR3 is CSAQRDPNQPQHF. The CDR3 DNA follows: TGCAGTGCGCAGCGAGACCCAAATCAGCCCCAGCATTTT.

The chain recombines TRBV18 with TRBJ1-2; no clear D gene. Trimming pared 3 bases from V and 3 bases from J, leaving 8 bases between. The CDR3 totals 13 residues. Germline V gives CDR1 KGHSH, CDR2 LQKENI. The DNA for the CDR3 is TGTGCCAGCTCACCGGGAAGTCACTATGGCTACACCTTC. It codes for CASSPGSHYGYTF.

The chain's CDR3 is CSARDKEAFF. In DNA, the CDR3 is TGCAGTGCTAGAGACAAAGAAGCTTTCTTT. V and J are TRBV20-1 and TRBJ1-1; no definite D call. The germline V gene has CDR1 DFQATT and CDR2 SNEGSKA (reference sequence). CDR3 length: 10 amino acids. V was shortened by 0 bases and J by 8 bases, with 4 bases between the two germline ends.

For the CDR3, the DNA is TGCAGTGTCTGGACAGGGGATGGCTACACCTTC. Residues: CSVWTGDGYTF. The rearrangement links TRBV20-1 to TRBJ1-2; 9 nucleotides align to TRBD1. V lost 7 bases and J lost 6; bases outside the gene matches: 3. Germline loops: CDR1 DFQATT, CDR2 SNEGSKA (reference sequence). The CDR3 is made up of 11 amino acids.

The chain joins TRBV9 to TRBJ2-1; TRBD2 matches 9 bases. The CDR3 totals 18 residues. The germline CDR1 and CDR2 sequences are SGDLS and YYNGEE. The J segment lost 3 bases and the V segment lost 0 bases, leaving 10 bases of the junction unmatched. This CDR3 reads CASSVGLAGPSYYNEQFF. CDR3 DNA sequence: TGTGCCAGCAGCGTAGGTCTAGCGGGGCCCTCCTACTACAATGAGCAGTTCTTC.

This chain links TRBV6-6 with TRBJ1-2, with D possibly being TRBD1 (5 bases). The CDR3 consists of 15 residues. Germline V lookup: CDR1 MNHNY, CDR2 SVGAGI (reference sequence). V lost 0 bases and J lost 4, with 12 bases in between. CDR3 sequence reads: CASSYSRQGPYGYTF. As DNA, the CDR3 is TGTGCCAGCAGTTACTCTCGGCAGGGCCCCTATGGCTACACCTTC.

CDR3 region: CASSRQGQGDYGYTF. CDR3 nucleotide sequence: TGTGCCAGCAGTCGCCAGGGACAGGGGGACTATGGCTACACCTTC. The rearrangement uses TRBV28 and TRBJ1-2; TRBD1 matches 11 bases. Germline values: CDR1 MDHEN, CDR2 SYDVKM. J lost 3 bases, V lost 5 bases, and 5 bases had no gene match. The CDR3 runs 15 residues.

The rearrangement joins TRBV30 to TRBJ1-2; D is uncertain. The germline gives CDR1 GTSNPN, CDR2 SVGIG (reference sequence). The CDR3 extends over 13 amino acids. Trimming cost V 4 bases and J 2 bases, with 11 bases left between them. CDR3 sequence (DNA): TGTGCCTGGAATCAAGGCCCCAACTATGGCTACACCTTC. It is translated as CAWNQGPNYGYTF.

The chain couples TRBV9 to TRBJ2-3; weak D call: TRBD1 (5 bases). Germline CDR1 and CDR2: SGDLS and YYNGEE. The V and J ends lost 2 bases and 4 bases respectively, with 8 bases between them. The CDR3 consists of 13 residues. As DNA, the CDR3 is TGTGCCAGCAGCGTCCAGGGCCCAGATACGCAGTATTTT. It translates to CASSVQGPDTQYF. Supplemented by reference TRBV9 and TRBJ2-3, the full variable domain reads DSGVTQTPKHLITATGQRVTLRCSPRSGDLSVYWYQQSLDQGLQFLIQYYNGEERAKGNILERFSAQQFPDLHSELNLSSLELGDSALYFCASSVQGPDTQYFGPGTRLTVL.

V is TRBV20-1 and J is TRBJ1-5; possible D gene TRBD1, 6 bases. This CDR3 is built from 13 residues. Germline assignment: CDR1 DFQATT and CDR2 SNEGSKA (reference sequence). Deletions cut 3 bases from V and 3 bases from J, with 9 bases between. CDR3 sequence reads: CSASSGANQPQHF. The DNA of the CDR3 is TGCAGTGCTAGTTCAGGGGCCAATCAGCCCCAGCATTTT.